These 25 T cell receptor beta chains share one sample of origin, sequenced in a study of blood T cell repertoires in COVID-19. Generated by immunoSEQ multiplex PCR, the TCRdb table keeps only in-frame clones and is missing some. The sample holds approximately 150,000 clones, about 85% seen once. Input material: peripheral blood. These receptors originate from a human donor with acute or convalescent COVID-19. The donor label of this sample is uncertain.

The gene calls are TRBV19 and TRBJ1-4; D gene uncertain. Trimming removed 3 bases at V and 7 bases at J, with 12 bases between. This CDR3 contains 14 residues. CDR1 LNHDA and CDR2 SQIVND come from the germline V gene (reference sequence). This chain's CDR3 is CASSMSSRGEKLFF. CDR3 sequence (DNA): TGTGCCAGTAGTATGTCCAGTAGAGGTGAAAAACTGTTTTTT.

The chain employs TRBV7-9 and TRBJ1-6, with a possible D match to TRBD1 (5 bases). CDR3 length: 15 amino acids. V lost 0 bases and J lost 9, with 12 bases in between. The germline gives CDR1 SEHNR, CDR2 FQNEAQ (reference sequence). The CDR3 loop is CASSLALGLSSPLHF. The CDR3 DNA sequence: TGTGCCAGCAGCTTAGCCCTGGGGCTGAGTTCACCCCTCCACTTT. Full variable domain (rest looked up from reference TRBV7-9 and TRBJ1-6): DTGVSQNPRHKITKRGQNVTFRCDPISEHNRLYWYRQTLGQGPEFLTYFQNEAQLEKSRLLSDRFSAERPKGSFSTLEIQRTEQGDSAMYLCASSLALGLSSPLHFGNGTRLTVT.

The chain couples TRBV30 to TRBJ2-5; 13 bases map to TRBD2. Losses at the gene ends were 2 bases for V and 4 bases for J; bases not matched to a gene: 4. Germline lookup yields CDR1 GTSNPN and CDR2 SVGIG (reference sequence). This CDR3 has 15 residues. CDR3 region: CAWSWTSGGGETQYF. CDR3 bases: TGTGCCTGGAGTTGGACTAGCGGGGGAGGAGAGACCCAGTACTTC.

This chain connects TRBV6-8 to TRBJ2-1, with D perhaps TRBD2 (6 bases). The CDR3 is made up of 15 amino acids. Germline CDR1 MNHGY, CDR2 SAAAGT. Deletions cut 5 bases from V and 7 bases from J, with 18 bases between. In DNA, the CDR3 is TGTGCCAGCAGTAACGAACGGGAGCAAGAAAATGAGCAGTTCTTC. It translates to CASSNEREQENEQFF.

The V gene is TRBV3-1 (or the pseudogene TRBV3-2), the J gene TRBJ2-5; D is uncertain. Trimming stripped 0 bases from V and 6 bases from J, with 11 bases between. Germline CDR1 and CDR2: LGHDT and YNNKEL (reference sequence). The CDR3 is made up of 14 amino acids. The CDR3 region is CASSQDLAMQTQYF. In DNA form, the CDR3 reads TGTGCCAGCAGCCAAGATTTGGCAATGCAGACCCAGTACTTC.

The CDR3 sequence is CASSPATLQNQETQYF. CDR3 coding DNA: TGTGCCAGCAGTCCGGCTACCCTACAGAACCAAGAGACCCAGTACTTC. The chain carries TRBV25-1 and TRBJ2-5; D is ambiguous. Trimming shortened V by 5 bases and J by 0 bases, and 16 bases separated the two germline ends. CDR1 MGHDK and CDR2 SYGVNS come from the germline V gene. The CDR3 has 16 residues.

The chain uses TRBV7-2 and TRBJ1-5; D remains unclear. The CDR3 contains 14 residues. Looked up from germline, CDR1 is SGHTA and CDR2 is FQGNSA. The V end was cut by 5 bases, the J end by 4 bases, with 12 bases between. The CDR3 DNA reads TGTGCCAGCAGCCTTAGTCCCTTTAATCAGCCCCAGCATTTT. It yields the protein CASSLSPFNQPQHF.

The gene calls are TRBV12-3 or TRBV12-4 and TRBJ1-2; tentative D call: TRBD1 (6 bases). The ends were cut back, 3 bases at V and 3 bases at J, with 8 bases in the middle. The CDR3 is made up of 13 amino acids. The CDR3 nucleotides read TGTGCCAGCAGTTTCCAGGGGCACTATGGCTACACCTTC. Its translation: CASSFQGHYGYTF.

The chain uses TRBV4-1 and TRBJ2-1; possibly TRBD2 for D (5 bases). The germline gives CDR1 MGHRA, CDR2 YSYEKL. Trimming removed 1 base at V and 5 bases at J, with 15 bases between. There are 16 residues in the CDR3. The DNA for the CDR3 is TGCGCCAGCAGCCAAGTCCGCGGTAGCGCCAACAATGAGCAGTTCTTC. Protein sequence: CASSQVRGSANNEQFF.

The chain is built from TRBV27 and TRBJ2-5; D is possibly TRBD1 (5 bases). The CDR3 totals 16 residues. Germline assignment: CDR1 MNHEY and CDR2 SMNVEV (reference sequence). Trimming left V 3 bases short and J 2 bases short, with 16 bases between. CDR3 protein: CASSFRLSRAQETQYF. The CDR3 DNA reads as TGTGCCAGCAGTTTTCGCCTTTCCAGGGCTCAAGAGACCCAGTACTTC.

The chain couples TRBV4-3 to TRBJ1-2, with unresolved D. Germline V gene data show CDR1 as LGHNA and CDR2 as YSLEER. Trimming left V 0 bases short and J 4 bases short, with 12 bases between. The CDR3 is 15 amino acids. Written as DNA, the CDR3 is TGCGCCAGCAGCCAAGATCCCGGCGGTCTCTATGGCTACACCTTC. Amino acid sequence: CASSQDPGGLYGYTF.

This clone is a singleton in its sample. The genes are TRBV2 and TRBJ2-3, with TRBD1 identical over 7 bases. CDR1 is SNHLY and CDR2 is FYNNEI in the germline V gene. The CDR3 has 14 residues. Trimming removed 8 bases from V and 3 bases from J; junction bases left unmatched: 8. The CDR3 is CASRLTGSTDTQYF. CDR3 DNA sequence: TGTGCCAGCCGACTGACAGGGTCAACAGATACGCAGTATTTT.

The chain carries TRBV7-6 and TRBJ2-5; D remains unclear. This CDR3 is built from 14 residues. Trimming removed 1 base at V and 2 bases at J, with 8 bases between. Germline V lookup: CDR1 SGHVS, CDR2 FNYEAQ. CDR3 sequence: CASSLESRQETQYF. In nucleotides, the CDR3 is TGTGCCAGCAGCTTAGAGTCGCGGCAAGAGACCCAGTACTTC. Drawing the rest from reference TRBV7-6 and TRBJ2-5, the complete variable domain is GAGVSQSPRYKVTKRGQDVALRCDPISGHVSLYWYRQALGQGPEFLTYFNYEAQQDKSGLPNDRFSAERPEGSISTLTIQRTEQRDSAMYRCASSLESRQETQYFGPGTRLLVL.

This clone appeared once. The chain joins TRBV7-3 to TRBJ2-3; 8 bases map to TRBD1. The CDR3 runs to 13 residues. With 6 bases clipped from V and 6 bases from J, the junction kept 5 bases outside the gene matches. The germline V gene has CDR1 SGHTA and CDR2 FQGTGA. Here the CDR3 reads CASSRTGWDTQYF. The CDR3 DNA reads as TGTGCCAGCAGTCGGACAGGGTGGGATACGCAGTATTTT.

The chain carries TRBV6-5 and TRBJ2-3; 7 bases agree with TRBD2. Germline V gives CDR1 MNHEY, CDR2 SVGAGI. Germline trimming cut 7 bases from V and 2 bases from J; bases unmatched to any gene: 6. The CDR3 covers 14 residues. For the CDR3, the DNA is TGTGCCAGCAAGTTAGCGGGTGACACAGATACGCAGTATTTT. Translating gives CASKLAGDTDTQYF.

A single count supports this clone. V usage is TRBV6-5 and J usage is TRBJ1-3, with TRBD1 as a possible D gene (6 bases). This CDR3 has 15 amino acids. Trimming removed 0 bases at V and 4 bases at J, with 10 bases between. CDR1 MNHEY and CDR2 SVGAGI come from the germline V gene. CDR3 protein: CASSYSGGAGNTIYF. CDR3 in DNA: TGTGCCAGCAGTTACTCTGGGGGGGCAGGAAACACCATATATTTT.

The chain joins TRBV28 to TRBJ1-3; 10 nucleotides agree with TRBD1. This CDR3 has 14 amino acids. Trimming removed 5 bases from V and 3 bases from J; junction bases left unmatched: 1. CDR1 and CDR2 (germline): MDHEN, SYDVKM. This CDR3 reads CASSRDRGGNTIYF. The CDR3 nucleotides are TGTGCCAGCAGTCGGGACAGGGGTGGAAACACCATATATTTT. Using reference TRBV28 and TRBJ1-3 for the parts outside the CDR3, the full variable domain is DVKVTQSSRYLVKRTGEKVFLECVQDMDHENMFWYRQDPGLGLRLIYFSYDVKMKEKGDIPEGYSVSREKKERFSLILESASTNQTSMYLCASSRDRGGNTIYFGEGSWLTVV.

This clone has a single count. The rearrangement joins TRBV4-1 to TRBJ1-1; possible D gene TRBD1, 6 bases. V gave up 4 bases and J gave up 0 bases, with 18 bases separating them. The CDR3 length is 17 residues. The V gene's germline CDR1 is MGHRA and CDR2 YSYEKL. CDR3 DNA: TGCGCCAGCAGCCTAAGATTTGCGGGGGGCATGAACACTGAAGCTTTCTTT. Translated, it gives CASSLRFAGGMNTEAFF.

The chain uses TRBV28 and TRBJ1-2; 7 bases are a match to TRBD1. This CDR3 region has 12 residues. The junction had 9 bases not matched to a gene; V was cut back by 9 bases and J by 8 bases. CDR1 and CDR2 (germline): MDHEN, SYDVKM. The CDR3 loop is CASATGRIGYTF. CDR3 sequence (DNA): TGTGCCAGTGCGACAGGGAGGATCGGCTACACCTTC.

The chain links TRBV27 to TRBJ1-5; the D is unclear. Trimming removed 3 bases from V and 6 bases from J, with 9 bases in between. This CDR3 is built from 13 residues. CDR1 and CDR2 from the germline V gene are MNHEY and SMNVEV (reference sequence). CDR3 sequence: CASSFRGAQPQHF. The CDR3 coding sequence is TGTGCCAGCAGTTTTCGGGGAGCTCAGCCCCAGCATTTT.

The chain recombines TRBV9 with TRBJ2-3; TRBD2 might be the D (5 bases). In germline, CDR1 is SGDLS, CDR2 YYNGEE. Trimming left V 3 bases short and J 1 base short, with 9 bases between. The CDR3 length is 14 residues. CDR3 amino acids: CASSAAGRTDTQYF. CDR3 sequence (DNA): TGTGCCAGCAGCGCCGCGGGTCGCACAGATACGCAGTATTTT.

The chain has TRBV27 and TRBJ2-3, with 11 bases that match TRBD1. After removal of 2 bases from V and 4 bases from J, the junction contained 8 bases not matched to a gene. Germline loops: CDR1 MNHEY, CDR2 SMNVEV (reference sequence). This CDR3 contains 17 residues. CDR3 protein: CASSLTGTGGPADTQYF. CDR3 DNA: TGTGCCAGCAGTTTAACCGGGACAGGGGGTCCAGCAGATACGCAGTATTTT.

This chain connects TRBV2 to TRBJ2-7, with D possibly TRBD1 on 6 matching bases. Germline V gene data show CDR1 as SNHLY and CDR2 as FYNNEI. The CDR3 runs to 13 residues. V was cut by 6 bases and J by 7 bases, with 16 bases left in between. The CDR3 DNA reads as TGTGCCAGCAGGCCCGACAGGCCGGGGGAGCAGTACGTC. Translated: CASRPDRPGEQYV.

The chain uses TRBV7-8 and TRBJ1-3; weak D call: TRBD1 (5 bases). V was shortened by 5 bases and J by 4 bases, with 18 bases between the two germline ends. Germline values: CDR1 SGHVS, CDR2 FQNEAQ. The CDR3 length is 16 residues. For the CDR3, the DNA is TGTGCCAGCAGCGACCGGGTTGGGGCGCGAGGAAACACCATATATTTT. It encodes CASSDRVGARGNTIYF.

The chain recombines TRBV10-3 with TRBJ1-5; TRBD1 might be the D (6 bases). Looked up from germline, CDR1 is ENHRY and CDR2 is SYGVKD. V lost 6 bases to trimming and J lost 4 bases, with 10 bases between them. This CDR3 is 13 amino acids long. As DNA, the CDR3 is TGTGCCATCAGAGGGACACTAAATCAGCCCCAGCATTTT. Its protein is CAIRGTLNQPQHF.